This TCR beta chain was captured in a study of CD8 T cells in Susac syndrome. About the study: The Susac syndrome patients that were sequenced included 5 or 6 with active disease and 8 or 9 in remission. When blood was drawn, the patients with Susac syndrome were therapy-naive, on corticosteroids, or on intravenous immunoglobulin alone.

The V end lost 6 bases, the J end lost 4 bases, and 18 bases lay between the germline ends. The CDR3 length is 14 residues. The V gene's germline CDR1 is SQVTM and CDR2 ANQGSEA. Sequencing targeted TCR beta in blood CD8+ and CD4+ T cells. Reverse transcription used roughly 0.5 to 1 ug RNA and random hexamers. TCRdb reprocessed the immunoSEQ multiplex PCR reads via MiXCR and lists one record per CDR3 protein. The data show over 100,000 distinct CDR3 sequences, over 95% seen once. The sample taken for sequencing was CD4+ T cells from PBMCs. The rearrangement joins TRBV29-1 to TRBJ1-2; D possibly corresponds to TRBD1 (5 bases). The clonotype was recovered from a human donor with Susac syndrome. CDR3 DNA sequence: TGCAGCGTCGCCCTGGACACCAAGGGCTATGGCTACACCTTC. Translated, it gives CSVALDTKGYGYTF.